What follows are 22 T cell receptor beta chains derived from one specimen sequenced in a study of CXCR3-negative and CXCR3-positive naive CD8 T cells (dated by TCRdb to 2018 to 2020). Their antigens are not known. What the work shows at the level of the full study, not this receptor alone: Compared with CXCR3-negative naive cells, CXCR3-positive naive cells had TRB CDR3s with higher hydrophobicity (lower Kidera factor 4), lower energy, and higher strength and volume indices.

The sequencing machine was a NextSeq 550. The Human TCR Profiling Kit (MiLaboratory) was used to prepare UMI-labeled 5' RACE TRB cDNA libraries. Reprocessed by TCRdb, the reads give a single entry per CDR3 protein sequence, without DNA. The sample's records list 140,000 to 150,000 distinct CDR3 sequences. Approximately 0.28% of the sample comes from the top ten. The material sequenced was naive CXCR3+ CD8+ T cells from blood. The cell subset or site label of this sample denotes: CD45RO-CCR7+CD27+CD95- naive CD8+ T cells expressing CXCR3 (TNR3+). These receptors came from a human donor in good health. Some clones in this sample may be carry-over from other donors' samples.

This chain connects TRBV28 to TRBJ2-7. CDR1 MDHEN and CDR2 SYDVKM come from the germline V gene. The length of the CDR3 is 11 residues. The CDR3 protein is CASRFGAEQYF.

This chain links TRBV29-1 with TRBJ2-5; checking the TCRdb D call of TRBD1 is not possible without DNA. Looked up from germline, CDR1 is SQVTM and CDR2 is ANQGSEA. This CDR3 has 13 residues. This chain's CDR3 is CSVTGYGGETQYF.

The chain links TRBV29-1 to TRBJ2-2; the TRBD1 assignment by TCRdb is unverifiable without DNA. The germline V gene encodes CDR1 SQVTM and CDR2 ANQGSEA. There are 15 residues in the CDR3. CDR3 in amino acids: CSVDRGQGNTGELFF.

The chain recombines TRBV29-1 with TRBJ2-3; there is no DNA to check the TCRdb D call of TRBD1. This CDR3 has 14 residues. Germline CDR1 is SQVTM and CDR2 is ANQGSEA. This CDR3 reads CSAYRGHPGDTQYF.

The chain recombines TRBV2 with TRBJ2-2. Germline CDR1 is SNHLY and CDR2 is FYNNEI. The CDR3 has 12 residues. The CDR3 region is CARRGNTGELFF.

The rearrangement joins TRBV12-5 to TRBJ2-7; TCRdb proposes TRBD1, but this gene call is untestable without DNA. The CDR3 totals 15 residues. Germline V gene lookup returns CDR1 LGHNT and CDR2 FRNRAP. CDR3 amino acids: CASGPLEGGLYEQYF.

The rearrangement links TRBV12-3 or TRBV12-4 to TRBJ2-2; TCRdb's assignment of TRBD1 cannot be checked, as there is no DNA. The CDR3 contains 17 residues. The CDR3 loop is CASSLPRLSADTGELFF.

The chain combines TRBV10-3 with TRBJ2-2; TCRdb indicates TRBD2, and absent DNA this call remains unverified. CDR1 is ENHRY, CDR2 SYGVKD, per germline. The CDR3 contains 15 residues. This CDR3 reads CAISPSDPRTGELFF.

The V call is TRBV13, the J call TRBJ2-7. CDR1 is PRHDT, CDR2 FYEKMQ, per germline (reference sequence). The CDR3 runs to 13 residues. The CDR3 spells CASSSGITYEQYF.

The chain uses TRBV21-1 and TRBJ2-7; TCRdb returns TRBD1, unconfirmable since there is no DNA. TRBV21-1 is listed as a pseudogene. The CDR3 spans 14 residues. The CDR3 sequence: CASSSPRQTYEQYF.

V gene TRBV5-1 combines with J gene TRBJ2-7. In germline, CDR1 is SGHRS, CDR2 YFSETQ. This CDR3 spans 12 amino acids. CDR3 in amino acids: CASSYNFYEQYF. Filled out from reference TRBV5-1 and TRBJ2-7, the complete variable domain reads KAGVTQTPRYLIKTRGQQVTLSCSPISGHRSVSWYQQTPGQGLQFLFEYFSETQRNKGNFPGRFSGRQFSNSRSEMNVSTLELGDSALYLCASSYNFYEQYFGPGTRLTVT.

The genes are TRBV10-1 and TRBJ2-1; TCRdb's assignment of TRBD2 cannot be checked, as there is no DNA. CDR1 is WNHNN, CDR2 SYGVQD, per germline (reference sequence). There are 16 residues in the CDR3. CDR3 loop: CASSESDSETNNEQFF.

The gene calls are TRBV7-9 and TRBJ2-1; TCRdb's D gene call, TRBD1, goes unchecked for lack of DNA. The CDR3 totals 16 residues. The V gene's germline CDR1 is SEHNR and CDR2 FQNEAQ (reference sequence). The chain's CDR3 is CASSLGQDNSYNEQFF.

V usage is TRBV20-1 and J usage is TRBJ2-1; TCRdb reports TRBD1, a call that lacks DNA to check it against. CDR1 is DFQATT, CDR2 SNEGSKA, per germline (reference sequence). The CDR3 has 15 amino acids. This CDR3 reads CSAYQQGLSYNEQFF.

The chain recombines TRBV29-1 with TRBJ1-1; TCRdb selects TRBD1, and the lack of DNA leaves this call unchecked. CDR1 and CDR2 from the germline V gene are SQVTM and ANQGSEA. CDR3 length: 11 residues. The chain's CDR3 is CSVVGGSEAFF.

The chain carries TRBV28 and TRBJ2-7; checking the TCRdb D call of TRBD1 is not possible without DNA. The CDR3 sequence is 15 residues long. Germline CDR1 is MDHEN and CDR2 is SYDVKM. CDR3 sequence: CASSMTGLRTYEQYF.

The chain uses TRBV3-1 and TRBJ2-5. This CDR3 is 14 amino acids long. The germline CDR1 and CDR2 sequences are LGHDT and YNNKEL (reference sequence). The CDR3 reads CASSQDYSEETQYF.

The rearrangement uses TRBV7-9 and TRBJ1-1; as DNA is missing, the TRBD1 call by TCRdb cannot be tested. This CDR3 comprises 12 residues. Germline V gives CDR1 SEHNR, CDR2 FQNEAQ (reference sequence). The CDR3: CASSWGPTEAFF. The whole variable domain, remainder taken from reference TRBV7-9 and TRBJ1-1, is DTGVSQNPRHKITKRGQNVTFRCDPISEHNRLYWYRQTLGQGPEFLTYFQNEAQLEKSRLLSDRFSAERPKGSFSTLEIQRTEQGDSAMYLCASSWGPTEAFFGQGTRLTVV.

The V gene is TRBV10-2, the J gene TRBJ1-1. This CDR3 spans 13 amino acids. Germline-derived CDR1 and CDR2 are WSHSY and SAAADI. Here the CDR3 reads CASSEMLGTEAFF.

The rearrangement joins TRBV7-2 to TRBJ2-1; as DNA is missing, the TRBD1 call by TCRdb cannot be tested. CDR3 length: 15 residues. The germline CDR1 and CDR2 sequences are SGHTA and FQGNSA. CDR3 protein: CASSAPGTGNNEQFF. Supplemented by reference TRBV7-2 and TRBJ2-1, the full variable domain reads GAGVSQSPSNKVTEKGKDVELRCDPISGHTALYWYRQSLGQGLEFLIYFQGNSAPDKSGLPSDRFSAERTGGSVSTLTIQRTQQEDSAVYLCASSAPGTGNNEQFFGPGTRLTVL.

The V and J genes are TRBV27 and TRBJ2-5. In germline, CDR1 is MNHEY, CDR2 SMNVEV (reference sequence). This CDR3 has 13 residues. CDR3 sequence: CASSYGFPATQYF.

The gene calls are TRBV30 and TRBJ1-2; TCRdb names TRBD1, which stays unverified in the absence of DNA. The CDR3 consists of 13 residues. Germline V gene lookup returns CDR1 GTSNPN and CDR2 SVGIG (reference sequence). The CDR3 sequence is CAWSVTGQDGYTF.